This T cell receptor (beta chain) was sequenced during a study of blood T cell repertoires in COVID-19. Study-wide background: Samples of COVID-19 (acute and convalescent) were obtained from the United States, Italy and Spain. The cDNA or gDNA used as material had been derived from T cells, B-cell-depleted T cells, or PBMCs.

In the original processing: Cell counts per sample came from amplifying reference gene primers. Repertoires were generated with immunoSEQ multiplex PCR, while TCRdb's copy carries only in-frame clones and drops some. Clonal size and the V and J genes are those of that table, whereas D and trimming came from the DNA. The sample carries 110,000 to 150,000 clones, more than 85% recorded once. The V end was cut by 3 bases, the J end by 5 bases, with 7 bases between. The CDR3 covers 13 residues. Sequencing was carried out using peripheral blood. The chain carries TRBV12-3 or TRBV12-4 and TRBJ2-2; TRBD2 might be the D (6 bases). This TCR derives from a human donor in a cohort sampled during active COVID-19. The CDR3 loop reads CASSLEGTGELFF. CDR3 nucleotides: TGTGCCAGCAGTTTGGAGGGAACCGGGGAGCTGTTTTTT.